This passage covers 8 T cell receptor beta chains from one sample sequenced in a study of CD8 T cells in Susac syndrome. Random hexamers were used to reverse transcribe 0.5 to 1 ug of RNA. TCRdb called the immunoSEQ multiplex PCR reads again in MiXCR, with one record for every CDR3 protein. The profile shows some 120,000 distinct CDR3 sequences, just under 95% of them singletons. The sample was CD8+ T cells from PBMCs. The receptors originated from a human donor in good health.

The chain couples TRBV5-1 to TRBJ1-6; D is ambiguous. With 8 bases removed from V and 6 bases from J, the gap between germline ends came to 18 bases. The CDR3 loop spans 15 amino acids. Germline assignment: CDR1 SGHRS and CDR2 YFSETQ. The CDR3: CASTREGEGNSPLHF. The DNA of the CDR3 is TGCGCCAGTACCCGGGAGGGTGAAGGTAATTCACCCCTCCACTTT.

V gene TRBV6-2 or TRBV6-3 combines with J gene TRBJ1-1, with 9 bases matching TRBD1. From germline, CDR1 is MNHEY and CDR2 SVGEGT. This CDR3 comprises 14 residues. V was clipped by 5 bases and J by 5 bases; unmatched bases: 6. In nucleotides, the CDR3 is TGTGCCAGCAGTCCGGGACAGGGTCCAACTGAAGCTTTCTTT. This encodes CASSPGQGPTEAFF.

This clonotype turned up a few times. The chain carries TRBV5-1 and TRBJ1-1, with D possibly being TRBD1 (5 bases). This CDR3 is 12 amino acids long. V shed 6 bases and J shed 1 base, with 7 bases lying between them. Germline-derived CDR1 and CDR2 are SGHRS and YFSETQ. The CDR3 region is CASMTENTEAFF. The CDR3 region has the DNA TGCGCCAGCATGACAGAGAACACTGAAGCTTTCTTT.

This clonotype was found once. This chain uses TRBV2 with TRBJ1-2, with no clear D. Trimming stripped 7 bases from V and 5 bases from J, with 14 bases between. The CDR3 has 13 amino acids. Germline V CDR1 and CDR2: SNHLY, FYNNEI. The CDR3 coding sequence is TGTGCCAGCATCCTAGGTCCAGGATATGGCTACACCTTC. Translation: CASILGPGYGYTF.

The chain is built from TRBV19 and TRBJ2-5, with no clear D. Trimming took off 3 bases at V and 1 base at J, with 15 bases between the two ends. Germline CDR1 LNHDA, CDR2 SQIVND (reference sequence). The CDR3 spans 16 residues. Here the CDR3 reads CASSIGTGMGQETQYF. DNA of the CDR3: TGTGCCAGTAGTATCGGCACGGGTATGGGCCAAGAGACCCAGTACTTC.

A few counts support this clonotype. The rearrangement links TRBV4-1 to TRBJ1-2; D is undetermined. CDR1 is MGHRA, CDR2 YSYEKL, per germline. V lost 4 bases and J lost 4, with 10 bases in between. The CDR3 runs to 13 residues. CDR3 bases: TGCGCCAGCAGCCCCGGGCAGCGCTATGGCTACACCTTC. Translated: CASSPGQRYGYTF.

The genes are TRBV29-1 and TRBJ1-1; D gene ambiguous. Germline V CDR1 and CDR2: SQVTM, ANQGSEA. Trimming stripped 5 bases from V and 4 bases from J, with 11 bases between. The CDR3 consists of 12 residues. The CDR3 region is CSVFVGSTEAFF. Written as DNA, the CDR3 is TGCAGCGTTTTCGTAGGGAGCACTGAAGCTTTCTTT.

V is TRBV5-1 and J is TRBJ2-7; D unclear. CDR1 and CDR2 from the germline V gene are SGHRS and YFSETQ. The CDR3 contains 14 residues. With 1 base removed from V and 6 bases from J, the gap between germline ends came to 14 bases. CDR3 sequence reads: CASSLSVGFGEQYF. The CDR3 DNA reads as TGCGCCAGCAGCTTGTCAGTGGGTTTTGGCGAGCAGTACTTC.